Below, 10 T cell receptor beta chains from the same sample are listed, as sequenced in a study of vaccination effects on CD4 cells after COVID-19. This table comes from immunoSEQ multiplex PCR, and its TCRdb copy is limited to in-frame clones, with some not included. The data contain about 71,000 clones, about four fifths of them singletons. Within the ViraFEST assay, antigen-specific CD4+ T cells underwent expansion with viral peptide pools prior to sequencing. Subsequent to less than eleven days of culture, CD4+ T cells were isolated. The study found no prior SARS-CoV-2 infection in the vaccine recipients, who tested negative for nucleocapsid antibodies. Antigens for these TCRs are unknown. The sample consisted of CD4+ T cells from PBMCs cultured with SARS-CoV-2 spike peptides, taken before COVID-19 vaccination. The origin of the receptors is a human donor who received a COVID-19 vaccine.

This chain links TRBV24-1 with TRBJ2-2; 8 nucleotides match TRBD1. The germline gives CDR1 KGHDR, CDR2 SFDVKD. The V gene end was trimmed by 2 bases and the J gene end by 4 bases; junction bases not matched to a gene: 11. The CDR3 runs 18 residues. CDR3 DNA: TGTGCCACCAGTGATTACGGCGGCGGGACAGGATTCACCGGGGAGCTGTTTTTT. Amino acids: CATSDYGGGTGFTGELFF.

V and J are TRBV7-3 and TRBJ2-6; unclear D gene. Trimming took 3 bases from V and 0 from J, leaving 12 bases between them. This CDR3 comprises 17 residues. The germline gives CDR1 SGHTA, CDR2 FQGTGA. The chain's CDR3 is CASSFGGLNSGANVLTF. DNA for the CDR3: TGTGCCAGCAGCTTCGGTGGGCTTAACTCTGGGGCCAACGTCCTGACTTTC. The complete variable domain, with remaining parts taken from reference TRBV7-3 and TRBJ2-6, reads GAGVSQTPSNKVTEKGKYVELRCDPISGHTALYWYRQSLGQGPEFLIYFQGTGAADDSGLPNDRFFAVRPEGSVSTLKIQRTERGDSAVYLCASSFGGLNSGANVLTFGAGSRLTVL.

The chain recombines TRBV24-1 with TRBJ2-1; 7 nucleotides agree with TRBD1. The CDR3 sequence is 16 residues long. The germline CDR1 and CDR2 sequences are KGHDR and SFDVKD. J lost 9 bases, V lost 4 bases, and 14 bases had no gene match. The CDR3 bases are TGTGCCACCAGTGAACACCTCCCAGACAGGGCCGGTGAGCAGTTCTTC. Encoded protein: CATSEHLPDRAGEQFF.

The chain combines TRBV6-2 or TRBV6-3 with TRBJ2-7; 7 positions agree with TRBD1. After removal of 4 bases from V and 12 bases from J, the junction contained 9 bases not matched to a gene. Germline values: CDR1 MNHEY, CDR2 SVGEGT. The CDR3 loop spans 12 amino acids. Here the CDR3 reads CASSFIPGQLYV. The DNA for the CDR3 is TGTGCCAGCAGTTTCATACCGGGACAGCTGTACGTC.

The chain joins TRBV6-1 to TRBJ2-7, with D maybe TRBD1 (5 bases). The ends were cut back, 4 bases at V and 5 bases at J, with 21 bases in the middle. The CDR3 loop spans 16 amino acids. Germline-derived CDR1 and CDR2 are MNHNS and SASEGT. The CDR3 nucleotides read TGTGCCAGCAGTGCATGGACACAAACCCTTCCCCACGAGCAGTACGTC. It translates to CASSAWTQTLPHEQYV.

The rearrangement joins TRBV6-5 to TRBJ1-2, with a possible D match to TRBD1 (5 bases). CDR3 length: 11 residues. The germline CDR1 and CDR2 sequences are MNHEY and SVGAGI. V lost 6 bases and J 8 bases, leaving 10 bases between the germline ends. This CDR3 reads CASSGTAGYTF. Written as DNA, the CDR3 is TGTGCCAGCAGCGGGACTGCCGGCTACACCTTC.

CDR3 coding DNA: TGTGCCACCAGTGATACATCTGGAGACCGACACAATCAGCCCCAGCATTTT. This sequence encodes CATSDTSGDRHNQPQHF. The V call is TRBV24-1, the J call TRBJ1-5; D is unresolved. Germline loops: CDR1 KGHDR, CDR2 SFDVKD. Trimming took 3 bases from V and 3 from J, leaving 17 bases between them. This CDR3 spans 17 amino acids.

The chain couples TRBV7-2 to TRBJ1-5, with D possibly TRBD1 on 6 matching bases. The CDR3 extends over 13 amino acids. The germline V gene has CDR1 SGHTA and CDR2 FQGNSA. The V and J ends lost 5 bases and 7 bases respectively, with 12 bases between them. The CDR3 bases are TGTGCCAGCAGCCCTTCCGGGGGCCAGCCCCAGCATTTT. Translated, it gives CASSPSGGQPQHF.

CDR3 sequence: CASSYQGSNQPQHF. CDR3 sequence (DNA): TGTGCCAGCAGCTACCAGGGGAGCAATCAGCCCCAGCATTTT. The V and J genes are TRBV7-2 and TRBJ1-5; weak D call: TRBD1 (6 bases). The CDR3 sequence is 14 residues long. With 4 bases removed from V and 1 base from J, the gap between germline ends came to 8 bases. Germline CDR1 reads SGHTA; CDR2 reads FQGNSA.

V is TRBV5-1 and J is TRBJ1-1; D not resolved. The V gene lost 0 bases and the J gene lost 2 bases, with 8 bases spanning the gap. Germline-derived CDR1 and CDR2 are SGHRS and YFSETQ. The CDR3 covers 14 residues. The CDR3 bases are TGCGCCAGCAGCTTGGTACCCGCTAACACTGAAGCTTTCTTT. Translated, it gives CASSLVPANTEAFF.